The entry below gives a single TCR beta chain sequence along with its context. No cognate antigen has been identified for it. Base-call qualities are not available, and no considerably larger clone is one nucleotide away. This sample was included in a study of cytomegalovirus exposure and HLA in healthy donors (dated by TCRdb to the late 2010s). About the investigation overall: An earlier analysis of approximately 590 of the donors reported about 250 Gb of sequence data and approximately 110 million unique TCR beta sequences from about 180 million T cells. Roughly 300 gigabases of sequencing data and tens of millions of unique TCR sequences were included in an early release covering roughly 600 HLA-typed donors. Among the roughly 400 genotyped donors, 75% to 90% belonged to the genetic ancestry cluster associated with self-reported Caucasian donors. The aim of the study was to test whether cataloging public T cell receptors could identify signatures of past pathogen exposure. The study profiled the T cell repertoires of more than 500 subjects by immunosequencing and related them to cytomegalovirus serostatus. Besides the first cohort of 550 to 750 subjects, a separate validation cohort made up of roughly 120 different subjects was used. High-throughput TCR immunosequencing, statistical association of individual TCRs with disease status, and machine learning were combined to predict cytomegalovirus infection status. A later analysis re-analyzed previously published TCR beta repertoires from roughly 690 donors and added high-resolution HLA genotyping to study TCR occurrence patterns. The later analysis used no new phenotypic data to find candidate immune exposures, relying instead on TCR beta sequences and their occurrence across donors. In an earlier analysis of 587 of the donors, high-throughput TCR beta sequencing was used to judge whether each TCR beta V gene segment behaved as functional or pseudogenic. Donor age, sex, ethnicity and CMV serostatus were compiled alongside the repertoire data. Genome-wide SNP genotypes for about 60% of the roughly 700 donors were used in a later genetic analysis, which treated that subset as a discovery cohort. Every discovery cohort repertoire had been produced on one sequencing platform. HLA typing included class I and class II loci at four-digit resolution. Typing coverage varied by locus: roughly 629-640 donors for A, B, C, DRB1 and DQB1; about 520 for DQA1; more than 600 for DPA1; 450 to 480 for DPB1. Because of strong linkage in the cohort, roughly five DR-DQ haplotypes were treated as single units for association and clustering. On average, approximately 250,000 unique TCR beta nucleotide sequences were sequenced per donor among 300 to 500 genotyped donors of the cohort, with 15% to 20% of those sequences being non-productive. The paper's findings and limits, for the study overall: Because HLA typing was unavailable for some donors at each locus, only the typed subset was used in association tests. V-gene and J-gene trimming of TCR beta chains was associated with a missense DCLRE1C variant in a later genetic analysis, and the association was replicated in an independent cohort. Several of the top co-occurrence clusters appeared to be linked to parvovirus B19, influenza, CMV and Epstein-Barr virus, according to a later analysis. The presence/absence analyses assumed that sequencing depth was roughly uniform across donors, and that assumption may not be true. The 87-base-pair reads could not distinguish some IMGT-functional V segments, including TRBV6-2 and TRBV6-3, so those segments were excluded. A later analysis found that TCR association rates varied across HLA loci, with DRB1 alleles showing the most associated TCRs and HLA-C alleles the fewest. Across donors, most TCR sequences were observed very rarely, whereas some public TCRs were present in many individuals. In an earlier analysis of about 550 of the donors, most TCR beta V segments were observed in productive rearrangements about 87% or about 30% of the time, broadly matching IMGT annotations. In this cohort, only TCR beta chains were sequenced, and detectable features were limited by the absence of alpha or paired-chain data. A group of highly shared sequence variants was considered likely to be a technical artifact of the sequencing pipeline. A later analysis found that most CMV-associated TCR beta chains appeared HLA-restricted, with HLA associations seemingly driven largely by CMV exposure. Because counts were too low, about 18 rarely observed V segments, including chromosome 9 orphons, were left out of the earlier analysis of several hundred of the donors. A further reported finding was that TCR beta sequences accurately predicted the HLA-A and HLA-B alleles for most subjects in the first cohort. Cytomegalovirus status was reported to be diagnosed by the classifier with high specificity and sensitivity in both the original and validation cohorts. A later genetic analysis reported fewer N-insertions in productive TCRs among donors in an Asian-associated ancestry cluster than the roughly 620-donor mean. The only immune exposure information available for the cohort was CMV serostatus. A few of the identified cytomegalovirus-associated TCR beta chains were confirmed in vitro to be specific for cytomegalovirus antigens. Correlated functional status among segregating V segments might be attributable to linkage disequilibrium, but an unknown experimental factor could not be ruled out. At a false discovery rate of 0.05, a later analysis linked around 17,000 TCR beta sequences to specific HLA alleles. In a later analysis, HLA-associated TCR beta chains were found to be more clonally expanded and to have lower generation probabilities than equally common non-associated chains. A total of 164 TCR beta chains were listed by the study as associated with cytomegalovirus. Assigning TCR associations to individual alleles was difficult when HLA alleles, especially DR and DQ, strongly co-occurred. It was suggested by the authors that the approach could potentially be generalized to other disease states and immunological phenotypes.

The CDR3 starts with the cysteine, ends with the phenylalanine, and has 18 residues. Only the CDR3 region is kept as DNA, spanning 54 bases read in frame from base 1. The V and J ends are trimmed by 5 bases and 7 bases, leaving 30 bases between them. The CDR1 and CDR2 encoded by the germline V gene are SGHAT and FQNNGV. The library was produced with the immunoSEQ multiplex PCR assay. For the multiplex PCR, a mixture combining 60 forward primers for TCR Vbeta segments and 13 reverse primers for TCR Jbeta segments was used. The CDR3 region of rearranged TCR beta genes was amplified from genomic DNA by a multiplex PCR assay. The amplified TCR beta libraries were sequenced on the Illumina HiSeq System as 87-base-pair reads. The study's processing was this. Across the 500 to 700 repertoires, a later analysis counted roughly 77 million unique TCR beta chains, 9.5 million to 12 million of which were shared by at least two donors. Raw reads were error-corrected and collapsed into unique sequences by a nearest-neighbor algorithm in which closely related sequences were merged to remove PCR and sequencing errors. CDR3 sequences were aligned to IMGT reference sequences to assign V, D and J gene segments. For a sequence to be retained, at least a six-nucleotide match to both a V gene segment and a J gene segment was required. Rearrangements were classified as productive when the CDR3 lacked stop codons and remained in frame with V and J, and all other rearrangements were classified as non-productive. CDR3 was defined by IMGT convention, running from the second conserved V-encoded cysteine to the conserved J-encoded phenylalanine. In an earlier analysis of approximately 500 of the donors, sequences lacking an unambiguous match to a single V gene segment were excluded. In an earlier analysis of 587 of the donors, a V segment was called functional when productive rearrangements were above 56.7%, and segregating when the standard deviation between donors exceeded 5%. A statistical classification framework was built for diagnosing cytomegalovirus status from the catalog of TCR beta chain sequences. In a later analysis, TCR nucleotide sequences were compared against IMGT/GENE-DB human TR gene sequences so that V and J genes could be assigned. The TCRdist pipeline was used in a later analysis to assign CDR3 sequences and most-parsimonious VDJ recombination scenarios. A later analysis defined each TCR beta chain by its CDR3 amino acid sequence plus V-gene family, and excluded reads lacking a unique V-gene family. As a way to deal with suspected cross-contamination and a sequencing artifact, a later analysis dropped 450 to 600 nucleotide sequences that were highly shared and had low generation probability. A later analysis calculated a clonal expansion index for each public chain from normalized within-repertoire ranks of inferred template counts. In a later analysis, generation probabilities were computed using a VDJ recombination model fitted to out-of-frame rearrangements, and the results were checked against IGoR. Hypergeometric tests were used in a later analysis to score TCR-TCR, TCR-HLA and TCR-CMV co-occurrence, with a repertoire-size bias correction applied to the TCR pairs. False discovery rates were estimated in a later analysis by permuting HLA or CMV assignments 20 times. In a later analysis, co-occurring TCRs were grouped using DBSCAN, and TCRdist sequence similarity was added for clustering within HLA-allele-positive subsets. Repertoires with fewer than 30,000 or more than 120,000 public chains, plus five repertoires with anomalous nucleotide sharing, were excluded from co-occurrence clustering. This is the immuneACCESS table as TCRdb keeps it, with only in-frame sequences that have V and J called. A part of the clones is gone; compared with another copy, unresolved V genes explain less than half, and the rest is unexplained. The D gene and trimming were derived from the DNA, and the V and J assignments and clone size from that table. Across this sample there are about 210,000 clones, with about 88% seen only once. Jointly, the top ten make up roughly 0.32% of the sample.

In total, more than 500 healthy bone marrow donors made up the cohort. All cohort members were sampled while nominally healthy, although unrecorded immune exposures were likely present. The donor was CMV seronegative and belonged to the group of around 350 seronegative cohort members. A peripheral blood sample was provided by each donor, and peripheral blood mononuclear cells were used for TCR beta sequencing. The Qiagen DNeasy Blood Extraction Kit was used to extract genomic DNA from the blood cell samples. Rearrangement joined TRBV11-2 to TRBJ2-7, and the D gene may be TRBD2, 6 bases matching. The sequence derives from a woman in her 30s in good health and CMV-seronegative. The sequencing input was PBMCs. The CDR3 reads CASSLRFLSLARSVEQYF. The sequenced DNA: TGTGCCAGCAGCCTTAGATTCCTGAGTCTAGCGCGTTCGGTTGAGCAGTACTTC.